These 32 T cell receptor beta chains share one sample of origin, sequenced in a study of T cell repertoires in cytomegalovirus infection. TCRdb redid the calling of the reads with MiXCR, one entry per CDR3 protein. This table has roughly 500,000 distinct CDR3 sequences, 15% to 20% appearing once. Sequencing was done on a sample of CD8+ T cells from PBMCs. Every receptor here comes from a human donor in good health (CMV status not recorded). Some clones in this sample may be carry-over from other donors' samples.

This clonotype was counted a few times. The chain combines TRBV19 with TRBJ1-6, with D tentatively TRBD1 (5 bases). The CDR3 sequence is 16 residues long. From germline, CDR1 is LNHDA and CDR2 SQIVND (reference sequence). The V end lost 5 bases, the J end lost 0 bases, and 11 bases lay between the germline ends. CDR3 in DNA: TGTGCCAGTAGTGCCGGGGCTGGCTCCTATAATTCACCCCTCCACTTT. It is translated as CASSAGAGSYNSPLHF.

This clonotype was counted at least ten times. The chain links TRBV7-9 to TRBJ2-5, with D unclear. The CDR3 covers 11 residues. V was cut by 5 bases and J by 7 bases, with 8 bases left in between. Germline CDR1 reads SEHNR; CDR2 reads FQNEAQ (reference sequence). CDR3 in amino acids: CASSRKGTQYF. CDR3 in DNA: TGTGCCAGCAGCCGGAAGGGGACCCAGTACTTC.

This clonotype was picked up a small number of times. The chain carries TRBV12-3 or TRBV12-4 and TRBJ2-5; 11 bases line up with TRBD2. With 7 bases clipped from V and 2 bases from J, the junction kept 9 bases outside the gene matches. The CDR3 runs 16 residues. For the CDR3, the DNA is TGTGCCAGCACCCTATCTACTAGCGGGGGACAAGAGACCCAGTACTTC. It translates to CASTLSTSGGQETQYF.

This clonotype was counted ten times or more. Germline and junction disagree at one end, which may indicate a read error. This CDR3 reads CASSQGGGSYEQYF. In DNA, the CDR3 is TGTGCCAGCAGCCAAGGGGGGGGGAGCTACGAGCAGTACTTC. The V call is TRBV4-1, the J call TRBJ2-7; maybe TRBD2 (7 bases). Germline loops: CDR1 MGHRA, CDR2 YSYEKL. CDR3 length: 14 residues.

Points on this clonotype: One base away lies a much larger clone, so this may be a sequencing read error. This chain uses TRBV2 with TRBJ2-7, with 10 nucleotides matching TRBD1. The CDR3 has 15 amino acids. The trim removed 8 bases at V and 1 base at J, leaving 8 bases unmatched. Germline loops: CDR1 SNHLY, CDR2 FYNNEI. The CDR3 is CASGAGTGASYEQYF. The CDR3 nucleotides read TGTGCCAGCGGGGCCGGGACAGGGGCGTCCTACGAGCAGTACTTC.

This clonotype was found many times. V usage is TRBV11-2 and J usage is TRBJ2-3; perhaps TRBD2 as D (5 bases). Germline CDR1 SGHAT, CDR2 FQNNGV. The CDR3 spans 15 residues. V lost 3 bases to trimming and J lost 0 bases, with 10 bases between them. The CDR3 sequence: CASSFARGSTDTQYF. The CDR3 region has the DNA TGTGCCAGCAGCTTTGCGCGCGGGAGCACAGATACGCAGTATTTT.

The CDR3 region has the DNA TGTGCCAGCAGCTTAGTCCTCGGGACAGATCATTCCTACGAGCAGTACTTC. The encoded protein is CASSLVLGTDHSYEQYF. The V call is TRBV7-9, the J call TRBJ2-7, with TRBD1 identical over 7 bases. Trimming took 1 base from V and 1 from J; bases not matched to a gene: 10. The CDR3 loop spans 17 amino acids. CDR1 is SEHNR and CDR2 is FQNEAQ in the germline V gene (reference sequence).

This clonotype was seen more than once but under ten times. The gene calls are TRBV20-1 and TRBJ2-1; D is unresolved. With 6 bases removed from V and 0 bases from J, the gap between germline ends came to 18 bases. Germline V gene data show CDR1 as DFQATT and CDR2 as SNEGSKA (reference sequence). The CDR3 totals 16 residues. CDR3 sequence: CSARPNRLSSYNEQFF. The DNA of the CDR3 is TGCAGTGCCAGACCCAACAGACTTAGCTCCTACAATGAGCAGTTCTTC.

This clonotype was recorded at least ten times. The chain employs TRBV12-3 or TRBV12-4 and TRBJ1-2; possible D gene TRBD1, 5 bases. The CDR3 contains 15 residues. Between the trimmed V and J ends, which lost 1 base and 5 bases, there was a span of 14 bases. CDR3 sequence reads: CASSLDPPGLYGYTF. The CDR3, as DNA: TGTGCCAGCAGTTTAGACCCACCGGGACTTTATGGCTACACCTTC.

The chain employs TRBV20-1 and TRBJ2-1; 13 bases are a match to TRBD2. This CDR3 has 17 residues. Unmatched junction bases numbered 8, after V lost 5 bases and J lost 1 base. Germline assignment: CDR1 DFQATT and CDR2 SNEGSKA (reference sequence). The CDR3: CSALTGTSGKSYNEQFF. The CDR3 region has the DNA TGCAGTGCTCTCACCGGGACTAGCGGGAAATCCTACAATGAGCAGTTCTTC.

This clonotype was counted ten times or more. The rearrangement joins TRBV5-1 to TRBJ1-1, with 8 positions matching TRBD1. In germline, CDR1 is SGHRS, CDR2 YFSETQ. CDR3 length equals 14 residues. Germline trimming cut 2 bases from V and 7 bases from J; bases unmatched to any gene: 7. The CDR3 protein is CASSFRQGRGEAFF. The CDR3, as DNA: TGCGCCAGCAGCTTCCGACAGGGGAGAGGTGAAGCTTTCTTT.

This clonotype came up many times. The chain recombines TRBV12-3 or TRBV12-4 with TRBJ1-2; D unclear. The CDR3 has 13 residues. V lost 8 bases to trimming and J lost 6 bases, with 16 bases between them. The CDR3 bases are TGTGCCAGCGGCAGTGCGGTTGGGAATGGCTACACCTTC. Its translation is CASGSAVGNGYTF.

This clonotype was detected only a few times. This sequence joins TRBV4-1 and TRBJ2-7; perhaps TRBD1 as D (6 bases). Germline V gene sequence: CDR1 MGHRA, CDR2 YSYEKL. V was clipped by 0 bases and J by 3 bases, with 6 bases between them. The length of the CDR3 is 13 residues. The CDR3 nucleotides are TGCGCCAGCAGCCAAGAGGGACACTACGAGCAGTACTTC. This translates into CASSQEGHYEQYF.

This clonotype was detected ten times or more. The chain recombines TRBV7-2 with TRBJ1-5, with 7 positions matching TRBD1. V shed 5 bases and J 0 bases; nucleotides not matched to a gene: 4. The CDR3 is made up of 15 amino acids. Per the germline V gene, CDR1 is SGHTA and CDR2 is FQGNSA. The CDR3 coding sequence is TGTGCCAGCAGCGAGACAGGGCTTAGCAATCAGCCCCAGCATTTT. This gives the protein CASSETGLSNQPQHF.

This clonotype came up many times. The chain links TRBV28 to TRBJ1-4, with no clear D. This CDR3 has 17 residues. CDR1 and CDR2 (germline): MDHEN, SYDVKM. The V gene lost 0 bases and the J gene lost 2 bases, with 13 bases spanning the gap. Here the CDR3 reads CASSLWPSFRTNEKLFF. CDR3 nucleotide sequence: TGTGCCAGCAGTTTATGGCCCAGTTTCAGGACTAATGAAAAACTGTTTTTT.

The sample holds many counts of this clonotype. The chain carries TRBV7-3 and TRBJ2-7; 8 positions agree with TRBD2. V was clipped by 5 bases and J by 6 bases; unmatched bases: 12. Germline V gene lookup returns CDR1 SGHTA and CDR2 FQGTGA. The CDR3 sequence is 15 residues long. Here the CDR3 reads CASSTPGLVMVEQYF. The CDR3 region has the DNA TGTGCCAGCAGCACCCCGGGACTAGTTATGGTCGAGCAGTACTTC.

This clonotype was counted at least ten times. The chain is built from TRBV10-3 and TRBJ1-4, with TRBD1 matching 8 bases. This CDR3 region has 16 residues. Looked up from germline, CDR1 is ENHRY and CDR2 is SYGVKD. Trimming at V came to 1 base and at J to 7 bases, leaving 8 bases not matched to a gene. The CDR3 region has the DNA TGTGCCATCAGTGAGTTCAGGGGGCAGAAGAGTGAAAAACTGTTTTTT. Residues: CAISEFRGQKSEKLFF.

The rearrangement joins TRBV29-1 to TRBJ1-2; 9 bases match TRBD1. V shed 0 bases and J 8 bases; nucleotides not matched to a gene: 7. Germline values: CDR1 SQVTM, CDR2 ANQGSEA. This CDR3 has 14 residues. The CDR3, as DNA: TGCAGCGTTGAAGAGGCCCGGGACAGGGAAGGCTACACCTTC. It yields the protein CSVEEARDREGYTF.

This clonotype has at least ten counts. This chain connects TRBV2 to TRBJ1-1; no clear D gene. The germline V gene has CDR1 SNHLY and CDR2 FYNNEI. The CDR3 is 14 residues long. V was trimmed by 6 bases and J by 1 base, leaving 12 bases between them. CDR3 sequence reads: CASSPYPSNTEAFF. The CDR3 DNA sequence: TGTGCCAGCAGCCCCTATCCTTCGAACACTGAAGCTTTCTTT.

A few counts support this clonotype. The chain recombines TRBV29-1 with TRBJ2-1; no clear D. The length of the CDR3 is 13 residues. Germline V CDR1 and CDR2: SQVTM, ANQGSEA. V was trimmed by 0 bases and J by 0 bases, leaving 3 bases between them. The CDR3 nucleotides are TGCAGCGTTGAAGACAGCTCCTACAATGAGCAGTTCTTC. Its protein product is CSVEDSSYNEQFF.

The V and J genes are TRBV10-3 and TRBJ1-6; D uncertain. Trimming pared 4 bases from V and 7 bases from J, leaving 5 bases between. The CDR3 spans 12 residues. Germline V gene data show CDR1 as ENHRY and CDR2 as SYGVKD. The chain's CDR3 is CAISAHNSPLHF. The CDR3 DNA is TGTGCCATCAGTGCTCACAATTCACCCCTCCACTTT.

This clonotype was observed at least ten times. The genes are TRBV7-2 and TRBJ1-5, with D possibly matching TRBD1 (6 bases). Looked up from germline, CDR1 is SGHTA and CDR2 is FQGNSA. V gave up 2 bases and J gave up 6 bases, with 20 bases separating them. The CDR3 has 17 amino acids. The CDR3 loop is CASSLRTGTHAFQPQHF. The CDR3 nucleotides are TGTGCCAGCAGCTTAAGGACCGGGACACACGCGTTTCAGCCCCAGCATTTT. The full variable domain, its missing parts supplied by reference TRBV7-2 and TRBJ1-5, is GAGVSQSPSNKVTEKGKDVELRCDPISGHTALYWYRQSLGQGLEFLIYFQGNSAPDKSGLPSDRFSAERTGGSVSTLTIQRTQQEDSAVYLCASSLRTGTHAFQPQHFGDGTRLSIL.

This clonotype has a handful of counts. The chain carries TRBV10-3 and TRBJ1-1; D not certain. V lost 10 bases and J 0 bases, leaving 18 bases between the germline ends. This CDR3 contains 15 residues. CDR1 ENHRY and CDR2 SYGVKD come from the germline V gene. The CDR3 DNA reads TGTGCCACCGCTCCCCCCGGTGACATGAACACTGAAGCTTTCTTT. Translating gives CATAPPGDMNTEAFF.

The V gene is TRBV5-6, the J gene TRBJ1-1, with D hard to call. This CDR3 region has 15 residues. The germline gives CDR1 SGHDT, CDR2 YYEEEE. Trimming shortened V by 1 base and J by 0 bases, and 10 bases separated the two germline ends. CDR3 nucleotide sequence: TGTGCCAGCAGCTTGCCCAACAGTATGAACACTGAAGCTTTCTTT. Amino acids: CASSLPNSMNTEAFF.

This clonotype was found many times. The rearrangement uses TRBV11-2 and TRBJ2-7; TRBD1 matches at 9 bases. V gave up 4 bases and J gave up 6 bases; unmatched junction bases: 7. This CDR3 comprises 14 residues. Germline V gene sequence: CDR1 SGHAT, CDR2 FQNNGV. CDR3 sequence reads: CASSSRDRALEQYF. Written as DNA, the CDR3 is TGTGCCAGCAGCTCCCGGGACAGGGCCCTCGAGCAGTACTTC.

The CDR3 region is CAISGGTDMNTEAFF. DNA for the CDR3: TGTGCCATCAGTGGTGGGACGGACATGAACACTGAAGCTTTCTTT. The chain recombines TRBV10-3 with TRBJ1-1, with D possibly being TRBD1 (5 bases). Trimming pared 4 bases from V and 0 bases from J, leaving 12 bases between. This CDR3 has 15 residues. Germline CDR1 reads ENHRY; CDR2 reads SYGVKD.

Ten or more counts support this clonotype. This chain joins TRBV24-1 and TRBJ1-1, with 8 bases identical to TRBD1. CDR3 length equals 16 residues. The germline V gene has CDR1 KGHDR and CDR2 SFDVKD. Unmatched junction bases numbered 10, after V lost 7 bases and J lost 1 base. The DNA for the CDR3 is TGTGCCACCAGGAATTCCGGGACAGGTTCGAACACTGAAGCTTTCTTT. This translates into CATRNSGTGSNTEAFF.

This clonotype was picked up many times. This rearrangement joins TRBV7-9 to TRBJ2-5; TRBD1 aligns across 8 bases. This CDR3 is built from 14 residues. From germline, CDR1 is SEHNR and CDR2 FQNEAQ (reference sequence). V lost 2 bases to trimming and J lost 3 bases; unmatched junction nucleotides: 2. CDR3 amino acids: CASSLYRGEETQYF. The CDR3 DNA sequence: TGTGCCAGCAGCTTATACAGGGGGGAAGAGACCCAGTACTTC.

The table lists this clonotype with a few counts. This sequence joins TRBV15 and TRBJ2-3, with D tentatively TRBD2 (5 bases). Trimming shortened V by 5 bases and J by 0 bases, and 12 bases separated the two germline ends. The germline V gene has CDR1 LNHNV and CDR2 YYDKDF (reference sequence). The CDR3 contains 15 residues. CDR3 coding DNA: TGTGCCACCAGCTGGAGGAGAACTAGCACAGATACGCAGTATTTT. This translates into CATSWRRTSTDTQYF.

As regards this clonotype: A read error is likely, as this CDR3 ends without the conserved phenylalanine or tryptophan. The chain combines TRBV19 with TRBJ2-7; weak D call: TRBD2 (5 bases). V shed 3 bases and J shed 2 bases, with 17 bases lying between them. The CDR3 spans 16 residues. From germline, CDR1 is LNHDA and CDR2 SQIVND (reference sequence). The CDR3 loop is CASSIYKRSGPYEQYL. CDR3 nucleotide sequence: TGTGCCAGTAGTATTTACAAGCGGAGCGGTCCCTACGAGCAGTACTTA.

The rearrangement joins TRBV12-3 or TRBV12-4 to TRBJ2-1; 10 nucleotides match TRBD2. The CDR3 has 15 amino acids. V dropped 5 bases and J dropped 4; count of bases not matched to a gene: 5. The CDR3 loop reads CASSTPGLAYNEQFF. The CDR3 bases are TGTGCCAGCAGTACCCCGGGACTAGCGTACAATGAGCAGTTCTTC.

A few counts support this clonotype. V and J are TRBV13 and TRBJ2-7; D remains unclear. Trimming shortened V by 4 bases and J by 5 bases, and 21 bases separated the two germline ends. In germline, CDR1 is PRHDT, CDR2 FYEKMQ (reference sequence). The CDR3 runs 16 residues. CDR3 bases: TGTGCCAGCAGCTCCACCGGTGAAGGGAATGTAGACGAGCAGTACTTC. Translation gives CASSSTGEGNVDEQYF.